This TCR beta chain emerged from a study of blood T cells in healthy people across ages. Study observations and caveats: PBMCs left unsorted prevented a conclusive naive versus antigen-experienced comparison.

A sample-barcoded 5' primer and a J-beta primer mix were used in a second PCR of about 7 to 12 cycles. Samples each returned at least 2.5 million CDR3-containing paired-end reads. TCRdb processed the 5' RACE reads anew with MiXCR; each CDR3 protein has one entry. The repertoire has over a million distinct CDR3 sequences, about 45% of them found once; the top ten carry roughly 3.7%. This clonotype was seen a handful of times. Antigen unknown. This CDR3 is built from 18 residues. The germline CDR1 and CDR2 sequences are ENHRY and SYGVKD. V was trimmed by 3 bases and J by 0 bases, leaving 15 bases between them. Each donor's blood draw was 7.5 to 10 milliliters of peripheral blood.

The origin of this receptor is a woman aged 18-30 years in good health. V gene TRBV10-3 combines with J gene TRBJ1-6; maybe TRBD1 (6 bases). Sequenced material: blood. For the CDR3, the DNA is TGTGCCATCAGTGACGAAAGCAGGGGAAGCTCCTATAATTCACCCCTCCACTTT. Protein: CAISDESRGSSYNSPLHF.